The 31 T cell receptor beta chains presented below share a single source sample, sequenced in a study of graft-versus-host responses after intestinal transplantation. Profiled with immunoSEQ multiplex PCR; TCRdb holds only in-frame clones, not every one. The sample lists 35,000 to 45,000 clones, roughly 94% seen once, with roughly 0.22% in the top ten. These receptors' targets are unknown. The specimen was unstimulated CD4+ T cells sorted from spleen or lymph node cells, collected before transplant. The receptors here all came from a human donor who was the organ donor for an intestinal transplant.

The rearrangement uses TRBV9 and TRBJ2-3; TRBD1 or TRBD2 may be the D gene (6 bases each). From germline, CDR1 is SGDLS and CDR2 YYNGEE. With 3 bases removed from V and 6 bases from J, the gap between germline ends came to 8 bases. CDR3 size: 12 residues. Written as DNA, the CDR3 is TGTGCCAGCAGCGGAGGGGGGGATACGCAGTATTTT. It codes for CASSGGGDTQYF.

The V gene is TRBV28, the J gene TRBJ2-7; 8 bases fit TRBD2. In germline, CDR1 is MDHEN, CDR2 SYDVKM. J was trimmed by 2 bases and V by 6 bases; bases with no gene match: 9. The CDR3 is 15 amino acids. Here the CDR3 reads CASSPRGRRPYEQYF. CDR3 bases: TGTGCCAGCAGCCCCCGCGGGAGGCGACCCTACGAGCAGTACTTC.

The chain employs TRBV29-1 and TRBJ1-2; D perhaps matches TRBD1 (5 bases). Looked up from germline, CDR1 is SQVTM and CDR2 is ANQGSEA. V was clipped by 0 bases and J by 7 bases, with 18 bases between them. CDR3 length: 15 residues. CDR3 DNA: TGCAGCGTTGAAGAGGAGACAGAGCCTTGGGGTGGCTACACCTTC. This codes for CSVEEETEPWGGYTF.

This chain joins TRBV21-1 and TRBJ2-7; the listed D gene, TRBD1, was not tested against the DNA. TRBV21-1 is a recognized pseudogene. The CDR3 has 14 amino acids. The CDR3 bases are TGTGCCAGCAGCCCATGGACAGGCCCCTACGAGCAGTACTTC. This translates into CASSPWTGPYEQYF.

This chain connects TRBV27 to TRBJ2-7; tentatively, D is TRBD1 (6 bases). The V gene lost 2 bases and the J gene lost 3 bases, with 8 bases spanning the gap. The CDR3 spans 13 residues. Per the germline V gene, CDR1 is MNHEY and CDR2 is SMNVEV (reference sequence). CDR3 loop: CASSLRRGYEQYF. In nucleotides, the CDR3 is TGTGCCAGCAGTTTACGCAGGGGCTACGAGCAGTACTTC.

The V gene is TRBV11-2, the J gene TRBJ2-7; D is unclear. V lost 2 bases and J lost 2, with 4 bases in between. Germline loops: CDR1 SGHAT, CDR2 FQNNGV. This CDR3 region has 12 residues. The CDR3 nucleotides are TGTGCCAGCAGCTTATTACCCTACGAGCAGTACTTC. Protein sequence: CASSLLPYEQYF.

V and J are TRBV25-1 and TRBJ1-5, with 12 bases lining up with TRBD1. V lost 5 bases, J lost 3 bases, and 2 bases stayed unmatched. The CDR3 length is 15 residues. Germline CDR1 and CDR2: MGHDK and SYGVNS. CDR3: CASSPGQGANQPQHF. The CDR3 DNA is TGTGCCAGCAGTCCGGGACAGGGGGCCAATCAGCCCCAGCATTTT.

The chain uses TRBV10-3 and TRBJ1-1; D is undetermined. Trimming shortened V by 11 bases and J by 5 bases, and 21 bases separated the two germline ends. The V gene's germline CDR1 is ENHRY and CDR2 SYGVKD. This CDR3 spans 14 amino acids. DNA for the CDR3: TGTGCCGCACGGTTTGAGCTGATGGGGACTGAAGCTTTCTTT. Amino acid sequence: CAARFELMGTEAFF.

The DNA of the CDR3 is TGCGCCAGCAGCCCCTTGGAGTCCGGGCCCCAGCATTTT. It codes for CASSPLESGPQHF. V usage is TRBV5-1 and J usage is TRBJ1-5, with D unclear. V dropped 4 bases and J dropped 9 bases, with 14 bases sitting between them. CDR1 and CDR2 (germline): SGHRS, YFSETQ. CDR3 length: 13 residues.

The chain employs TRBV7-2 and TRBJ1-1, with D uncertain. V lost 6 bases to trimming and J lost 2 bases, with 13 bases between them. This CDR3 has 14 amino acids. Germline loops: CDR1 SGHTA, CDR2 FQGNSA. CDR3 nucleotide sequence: TGTGCCAGCAGGGATTTCTGGGATAACACTGAAGCTTTCTTT. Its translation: CASRDFWDNTEAFF.

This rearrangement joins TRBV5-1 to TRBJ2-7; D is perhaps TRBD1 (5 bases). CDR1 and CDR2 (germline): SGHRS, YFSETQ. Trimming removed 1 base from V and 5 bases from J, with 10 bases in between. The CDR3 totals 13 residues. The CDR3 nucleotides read TGCGCCAGCAGCTTGCCAGGGAAAAACGAGCAGTACTTC. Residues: CASSLPGKNEQYF.

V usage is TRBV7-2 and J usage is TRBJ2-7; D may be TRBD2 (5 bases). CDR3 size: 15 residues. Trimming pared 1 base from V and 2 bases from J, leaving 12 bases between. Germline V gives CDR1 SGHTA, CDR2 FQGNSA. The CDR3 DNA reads TGTGCCAGCAGCTTAGTAGGAAGCGGCACCTACGAGCAGTACTTC. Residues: CASSLVGSGTYEQYF.

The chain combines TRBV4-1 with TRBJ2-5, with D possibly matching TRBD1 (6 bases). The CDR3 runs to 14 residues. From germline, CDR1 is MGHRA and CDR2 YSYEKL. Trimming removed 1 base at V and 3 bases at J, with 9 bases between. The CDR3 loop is CASSQGTGKETQYF. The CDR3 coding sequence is TGCGCCAGCAGCCAAGGCACAGGGAAAGAGACCCAGTACTTC.

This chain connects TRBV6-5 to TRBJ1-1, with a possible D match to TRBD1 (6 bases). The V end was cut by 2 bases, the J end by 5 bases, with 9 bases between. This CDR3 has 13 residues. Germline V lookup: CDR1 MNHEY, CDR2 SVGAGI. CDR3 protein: CASSYLRGTEAFF. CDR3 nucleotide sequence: TGTGCCAGCAGTTACCTAAGGGGGACTGAAGCTTTCTTT.

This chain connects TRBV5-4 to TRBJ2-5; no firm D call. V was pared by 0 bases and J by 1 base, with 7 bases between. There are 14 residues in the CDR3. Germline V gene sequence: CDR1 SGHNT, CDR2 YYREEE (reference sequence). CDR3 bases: TGTGCCAGCAGCTTGGTTAACAGCCAAGAGACCCAGTACTTC. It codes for CASSLVNSQETQYF. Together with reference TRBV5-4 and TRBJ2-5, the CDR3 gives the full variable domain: ETGVTQSPTHLIKTRGQQVTLRCSSQSGHNTVSWYQQALGQGPQFIFQYYREEENGRGNFPPRFSGLQFPNYSSELNVNALELDDSALYLCASSLVNSQETQYFGPGTRLLVL.

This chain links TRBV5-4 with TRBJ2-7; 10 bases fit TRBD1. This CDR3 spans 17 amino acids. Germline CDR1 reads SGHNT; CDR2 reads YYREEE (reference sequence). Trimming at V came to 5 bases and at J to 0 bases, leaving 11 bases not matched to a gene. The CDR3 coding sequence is TGTGCCAGCAGTCGTGGCGGGGGACAGGGGTCCTCCTACGAGCAGTACTTC. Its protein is CASSRGGGQGSSYEQYF.

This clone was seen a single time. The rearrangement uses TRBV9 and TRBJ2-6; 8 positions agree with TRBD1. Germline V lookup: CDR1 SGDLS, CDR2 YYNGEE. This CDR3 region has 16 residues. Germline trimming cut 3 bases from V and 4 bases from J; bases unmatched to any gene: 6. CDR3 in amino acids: CASSARQGTGANVLTF. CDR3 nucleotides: TGTGCCAGCAGCGCCCGACAGGGGACCGGGGCCAACGTCCTGACTTTC.

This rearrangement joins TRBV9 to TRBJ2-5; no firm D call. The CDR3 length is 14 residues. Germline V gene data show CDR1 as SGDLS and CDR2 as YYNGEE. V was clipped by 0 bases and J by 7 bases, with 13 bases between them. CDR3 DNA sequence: TGTGCCAGCAGCGTAGCTTCGGCCATGGGGACCCAGTACTTC. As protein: CASSVASAMGTQYF.

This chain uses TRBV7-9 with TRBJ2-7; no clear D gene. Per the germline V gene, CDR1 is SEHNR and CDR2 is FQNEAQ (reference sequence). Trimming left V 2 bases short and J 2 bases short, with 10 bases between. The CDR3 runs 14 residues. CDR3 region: CASSLKGRTYEQYF. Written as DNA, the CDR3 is TGTGCCAGCAGCTTAAAGGGCCGGACCTACGAGCAGTACTTC.

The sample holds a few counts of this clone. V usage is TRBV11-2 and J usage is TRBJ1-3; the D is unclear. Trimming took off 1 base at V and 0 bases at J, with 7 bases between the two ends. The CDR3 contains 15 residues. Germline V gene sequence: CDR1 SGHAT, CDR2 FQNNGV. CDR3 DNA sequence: TGTGCCAGCAGCTTAGTCCAGCCCTCTGGAAACACCATATATTTT. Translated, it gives CASSLVQPSGNTIYF.

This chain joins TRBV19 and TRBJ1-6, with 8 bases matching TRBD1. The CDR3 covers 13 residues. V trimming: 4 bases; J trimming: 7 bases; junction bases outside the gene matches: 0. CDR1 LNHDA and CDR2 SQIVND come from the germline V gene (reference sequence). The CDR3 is CASSNRGNSPLHF. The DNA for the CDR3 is TGTGCCAGTAGTAACAGGGGGAATTCACCCCTCCACTTT.

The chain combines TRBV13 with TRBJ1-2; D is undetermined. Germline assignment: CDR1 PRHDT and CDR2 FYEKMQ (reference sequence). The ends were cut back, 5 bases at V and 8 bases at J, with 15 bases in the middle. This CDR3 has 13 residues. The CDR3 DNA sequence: TGTGCCAGCAGCCCCCCCGGCGTGGTCGGCTACACCTTC. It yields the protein CASSPPGVVGYTF.

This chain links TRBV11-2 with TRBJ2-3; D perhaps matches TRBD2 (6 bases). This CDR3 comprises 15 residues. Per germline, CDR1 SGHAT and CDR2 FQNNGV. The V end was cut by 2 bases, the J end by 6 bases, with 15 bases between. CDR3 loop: CASSLFGLTSDTQYF. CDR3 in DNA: TGTGCCAGCAGCTTATTCGGTCTAACTAGCGATACGCAGTATTTT. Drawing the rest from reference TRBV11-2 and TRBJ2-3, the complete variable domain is EAGVAQSPRYKIIEKRQSVAFWCNPISGHATLYWYQQILGQGPKLLIQFQNNGVVDDSQLPKDRFSAERLKGVDSTLKIQPAKLEDSAVYLCASSLFGLTSDTQYFGPGTRLTVL.

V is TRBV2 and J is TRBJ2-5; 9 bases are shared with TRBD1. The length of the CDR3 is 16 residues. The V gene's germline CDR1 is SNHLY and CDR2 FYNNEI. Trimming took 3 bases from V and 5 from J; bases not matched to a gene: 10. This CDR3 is CASSEHPGQGEETQYF. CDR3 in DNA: TGTGCCAGCAGTGAGCATCCGGGACAGGGTGAGGAGACCCAGTACTTC. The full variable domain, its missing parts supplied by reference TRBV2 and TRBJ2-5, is EPEVTQTPSHQVTQMGQEVILRCVPISNHLYFYWYRQILGQKVEFLVSFYNNEISEKSEIFDDQFSVERPDGSNFTLKIRSTKLEDSAMYFCASSEHPGQGEETQYFGPGTRLLVL.

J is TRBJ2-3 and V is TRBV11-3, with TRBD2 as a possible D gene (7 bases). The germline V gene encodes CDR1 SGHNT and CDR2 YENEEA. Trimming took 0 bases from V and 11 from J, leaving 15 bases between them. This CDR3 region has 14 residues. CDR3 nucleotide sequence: TGTGCCAGCAGCTTAGATATTGGGAGGGGGGGGCAGTATTTT. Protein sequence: CASSLDIGRGGQYF. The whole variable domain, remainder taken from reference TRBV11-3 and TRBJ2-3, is EAGVVQSPRYKIIEKKQPVAFWCNPISGHNTLYWYLQNLGQGPELLIRYENEEAVDDSQLPKDRFSAERLKGVDSTLKIQPAELGDSAVYLCASSLDIGRGGQYFGPGTRLTVL.

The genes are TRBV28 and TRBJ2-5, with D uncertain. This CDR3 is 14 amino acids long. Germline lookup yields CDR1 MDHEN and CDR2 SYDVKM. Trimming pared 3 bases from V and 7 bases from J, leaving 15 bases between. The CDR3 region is CASSFWPLCWTQYF. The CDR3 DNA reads TGTGCCAGCAGTTTCTGGCCCCTGTGTTGGACCCAGTACTTC.

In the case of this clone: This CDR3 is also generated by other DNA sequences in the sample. For the CDR3, the DNA is TGCGCCAGCAGCTTAGGACTAGCGGGGTACAATGAGCAGTTCTTC. Its translation is CASSLGLAGYNEQFF. The rearrangement uses TRBV5-1 and TRBJ2-1; 12 bases are shared with TRBD2. The V gene's germline CDR1 is SGHRS and CDR2 YFSETQ. After removal of 2 bases from V and 4 bases from J, the junction contained 1 base not matched to a gene. The CDR3 is 15 residues long.

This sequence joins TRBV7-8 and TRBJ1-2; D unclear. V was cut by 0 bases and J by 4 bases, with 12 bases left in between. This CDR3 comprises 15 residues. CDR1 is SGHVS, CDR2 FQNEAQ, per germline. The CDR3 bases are TGTGCCAGCAGCTTAGCGCCTGGCTTCAGCTATGGCTACACCTTC. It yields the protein CASSLAPGFSYGYTF.

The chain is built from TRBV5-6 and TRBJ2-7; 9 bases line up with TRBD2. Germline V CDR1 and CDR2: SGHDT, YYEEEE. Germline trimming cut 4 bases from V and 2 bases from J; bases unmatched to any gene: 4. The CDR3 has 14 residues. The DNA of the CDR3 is TGTGCCAGCAGCCTTCTAGCGGGGACCTACGAGCAGTACTTC. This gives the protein CASSLLAGTYEQYF.

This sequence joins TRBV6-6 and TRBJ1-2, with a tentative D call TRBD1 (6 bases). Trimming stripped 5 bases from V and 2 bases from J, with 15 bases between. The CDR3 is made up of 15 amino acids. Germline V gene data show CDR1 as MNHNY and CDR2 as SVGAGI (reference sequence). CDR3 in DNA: TGTGCCAGCAGTGCGAAGGGGGATTTCAACTATGGCTACACCTTC. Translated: CASSAKGDFNYGYTF.

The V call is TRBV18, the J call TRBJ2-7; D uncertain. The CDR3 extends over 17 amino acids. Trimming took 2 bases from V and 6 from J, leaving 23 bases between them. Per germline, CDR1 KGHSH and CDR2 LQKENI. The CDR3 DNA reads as TGTGCCAGCTCACCATCTACCGGCGTGACAACGGCGCTCGAGCAGTACTTC. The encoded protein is CASSPSTGVTTALEQYF.